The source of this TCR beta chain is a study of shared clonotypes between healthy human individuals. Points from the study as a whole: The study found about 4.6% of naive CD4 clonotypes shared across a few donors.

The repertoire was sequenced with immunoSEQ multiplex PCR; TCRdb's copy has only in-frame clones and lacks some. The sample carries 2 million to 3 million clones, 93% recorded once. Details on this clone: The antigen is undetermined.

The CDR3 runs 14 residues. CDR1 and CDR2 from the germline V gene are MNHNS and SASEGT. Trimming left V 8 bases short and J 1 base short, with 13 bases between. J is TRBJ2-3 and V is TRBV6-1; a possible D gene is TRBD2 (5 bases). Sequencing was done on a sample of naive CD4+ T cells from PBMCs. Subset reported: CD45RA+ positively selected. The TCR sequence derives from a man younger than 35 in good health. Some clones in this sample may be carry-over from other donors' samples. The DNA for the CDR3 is TGTGCCAGCGGTCGGCGGGTCCGCACAGATACGCAGTATTTT. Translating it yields CASGRRVRTDTQYF.